This entry concerns a single T cell receptor beta chain. Its antigen remains unidentified. Qualities for individual bases were not recorded, and no much larger clone is one base off. The data originate from a study of CD8 T cells in ankylosing spondylitis (dated by TCRdb to 2016 to 2017). Describing the broader study: To find TCR variants linked to disease, the study profiled T cell receptor beta repertoires in ankylosing spondylitis patients and healthy donors. The full study cohort comprised some 27 ankylosing spondylitis patients and about a hundred healthy donors. Peripheral blood was sampled, and synovial fluid was also collected from ankylosing spondylitis patients.

Sequencer: Illumina HiSeq 2500. Quantitative 5'-RACE with molecular barcodes was the method used to prepare the TCR beta libraries. In the original analysis: Disease-linked TCR variants were identified with a new computational method built on a probabilistic model of VDJ rearrangement. TCRdb ran its own pipeline on the public reads, namely fastp trimming at Q25 and MiXCR clone calling, and kept in-frame beta chains. Identical CDR3 proteins give one entry, which carries the most common genes and DNA. The V and J calls follow TCRdb's processing rather than the paper's. The sample yields approximately 180,000 distinct CDR3 sequences; roughly 18% were counted once. The ten largest account for 4.3% of the sample. Summary of the overall study and its limitations: The disease-linked clones were reported as significantly enriched in matched synovial fluid samples from ankylosing spondylitis patients. Some motif variants were previously reported in synovial fluid and blood of reactive arthritis patients, suggesting common disease-initiation mechanisms. The disease-linked clones showed a CD8+ phenotype and occurred at relatively low frequencies in peripheral blood. A TCR beta motif made up of several highly homologous amino acid variants appeared to be characteristic of blood from ankylosing spondylitis patients.

The receptor was isolated from a male donor aged 10 to 35 with ankylosing spondylitis or in good health (not recorded which). Donor details come from another sample of the same person, matched by shared clones. The specimen sequenced was blood, either unsorted or a sorted T cell fraction (not recorded which).

CDR3 sequence: CASSITLAGPHEQFF. DNA sequence: TGTGCCAGTAGTATTACCCTAGCGGGACCCCATGAGCAGTTCTTC. In this chain, TRBV19 is recombined with TRBJ2-1, with 9 middle bases fitting TRBD2. The CDR3, cysteine through phenylalanine, is 15 amino acids long. The only DNA kept is the CDR3, 45 bases in frame from the first base. Trimming accounts for 3 bases at V and 8 bases at J, while the number of junction bases matched to no gene is 8. The germline V gene (reference sequence) sets CDR1 to LNHDA and CDR2 to SQIVND.